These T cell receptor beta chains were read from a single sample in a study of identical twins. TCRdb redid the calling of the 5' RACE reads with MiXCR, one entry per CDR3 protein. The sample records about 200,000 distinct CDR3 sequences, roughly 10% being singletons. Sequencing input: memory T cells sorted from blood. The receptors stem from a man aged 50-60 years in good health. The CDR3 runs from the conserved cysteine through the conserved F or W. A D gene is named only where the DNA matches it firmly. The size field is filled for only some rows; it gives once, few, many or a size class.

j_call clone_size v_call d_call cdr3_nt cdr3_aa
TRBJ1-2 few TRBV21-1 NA TGTGCCAGCAGCCCAGGGGGAAGGGGGGGCTACACCTTC CASSPGGRGGYTF
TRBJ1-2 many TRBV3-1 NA TGTGCCAGCAGCCAAGAAACCGGGACATCGCGTAACTATGGCTACACCTTC CASSQETGTSRNYGYTF
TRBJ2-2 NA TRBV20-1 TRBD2 TGCAGTGCTAGGGGGACTAGCGGTAACACCGGGGAGCTGTTTTTT CSARGTSGNTGELFF
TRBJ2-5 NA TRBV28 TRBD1 TGTGCCAGCAGTCCATGGGACAGTCAAGAGACCCAGTACTTC CASSPWDSQETQYF
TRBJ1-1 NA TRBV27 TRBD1 TGTGCCAGCAGACACAGGGGAACTAACACTGAAGCTTTCTTT CASRHRGTNTEAFF
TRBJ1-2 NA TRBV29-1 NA TGCAGCGTTGATCTGGAAATTAACTATGGCTACACCTTC CSVDLEINYGYTF
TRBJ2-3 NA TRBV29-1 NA TGCAGCGTCAAGCAGAGCACAGATACGCAGTATTTT CSVKQSTDTQYF
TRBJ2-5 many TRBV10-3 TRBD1 TGTGCCATCAGTGAGCCGTCGACAGGGCTCCAAGAGACCCAGTACTTC CAISEPSTGLQETQYF
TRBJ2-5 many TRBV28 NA TGTGCCAGCAGGGGGGGGCAGTTCCAAGAGACCCAGTACTTC CASRGGQFQETQYF
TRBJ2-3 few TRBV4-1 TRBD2 TGCGCCAGCAGCCAAGGAACGACTAGCGGAAACACAGATACGCAGTATTTT CASSQGTTSGNTDTQYF
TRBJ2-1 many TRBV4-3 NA TGCGCCAGCAGCCAAGATCAGGTTAGCTCCTACAATGAGCAGTTCTTC CASSQDQVSSYNEQFF
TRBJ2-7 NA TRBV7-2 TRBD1 TGTGCCAGCAGCTCCTCAGGGGGCTTAAGCGAGCAGTACTTC CASSSSGGLSEQYF
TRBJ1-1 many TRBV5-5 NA TGTGCCAGCAGCCTCGGGTGGACTGAAGCTTTCTTT CASSLGWTEAFF
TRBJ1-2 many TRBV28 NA TGTGCCACAGGCCCGCGGGTAGGTGGCTACACCTTC CATGPRVGGYTF
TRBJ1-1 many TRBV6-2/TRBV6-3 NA TGTGCCAGCAGTTACGACTCCGAGGGGAACACTGAAGCTTTCTTT CASSYDSEGNTEAFF
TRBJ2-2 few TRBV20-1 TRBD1 TGCAGTGCTATGACAGGGGGCTACACCGGGGAGCTGTTTTTT CSAMTGGYTGELFF
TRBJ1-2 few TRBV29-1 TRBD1 TGCAGCGTTGAGACAGGGGCCTATGGCTACACCTTC CSVETGAYGYTF
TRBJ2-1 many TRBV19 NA TGTGCCACGGGGGTATACAATGAGCAGTTCTTC CATGVYNEQFF
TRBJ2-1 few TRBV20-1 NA TGCAGTGCCAGGGGAAAGGGAGGGCCCCACAATGAGCAGTTCTTC CSARGKGGPHNEQFF
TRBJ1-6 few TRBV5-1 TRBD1 TGCGCCAGCAGCCGCACCGGGACAGGGTTGTCACCCCTCCACTTT CASSRTGTGLSPLHF
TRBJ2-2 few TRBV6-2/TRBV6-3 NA TGTGCCAGCAGTTACTCTATTGGGGTAACCGGGGAGCTGTTTTTT CASSYSIGVTGELFF
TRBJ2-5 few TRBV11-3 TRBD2 TGTGCCAGCAGCTTAGCCGGGACTAGCGGAGAAGAGACCCAGTACTTC CASSLAGTSGEETQYF
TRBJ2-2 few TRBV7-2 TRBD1 TGTGCCAGCAGCTCTCGACAGGGAACCGGGGAGCTGTTTTTT CASSSRQGTGELFF
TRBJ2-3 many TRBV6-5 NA TGTGCCAGCAGTTACTCTCGCGGCCGCACAGATACGCAGTATTTT CASSYSRGRTDTQYF
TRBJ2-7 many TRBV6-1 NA TGTGCCAGCAGAAACCGGGGACACTTAATGGGCGAGCAGTACTTC CASRNRGHLMGEQYF
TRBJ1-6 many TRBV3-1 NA TGTGCCAGCAGCCAAGGTGGAGGTACCGCCGGGTCACCCCTCCACTTT CASSQGGGTAGSPLHF
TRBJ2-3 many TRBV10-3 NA TGTGCCATCAGAGGTAGAAGCACAGATACGCAGTATTTT CAIRGRSTDTQYF
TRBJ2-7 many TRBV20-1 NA TGCAGTGCCCCTGGGTGGCAGGGAGTAAACGAGCAGTACTTC CSAPGWQGVNEQYF
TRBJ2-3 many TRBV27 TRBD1 TGTGCCAGCAGGGACAGGGGTGGCACAGATACGCAGTATTTT CASRDRGGTDTQYF
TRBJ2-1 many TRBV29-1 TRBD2 TGCAGCGTAGCCGGGACTAGCGTCTACAATGAGCAGTTCTTC CSVAGTSVYNEQFF
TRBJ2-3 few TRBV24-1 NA TGTGCCACCAGTACAGATACGCAGTATTTT CATSTDTQYF
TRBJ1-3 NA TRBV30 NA TGTGCCTGGAGCCCTACAACTGGAAACACCATATATTTT CAWSPTTGNTIYF
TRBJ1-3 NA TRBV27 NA TGTGCCAGCAGTTTATCATTCTCTGGAAACACCATATATTTT CASSLSFSGNTIYF
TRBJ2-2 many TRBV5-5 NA TGTGCCAGCAGCTTTAGTTTCAGAGCGAACACCGGGGAGCTGTTTTTT CASSFSFRANTGELFF
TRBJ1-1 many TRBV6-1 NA TGTGCCAGCAGTCCACAGACAACGAACACTGAAGCTTTCTTT CASSPQTTNTEAFF
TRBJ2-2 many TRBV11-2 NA TGTGCCAGCAGCTTCTTGGACGGGGAGCTGTTTTTT CASSFLDGELFF
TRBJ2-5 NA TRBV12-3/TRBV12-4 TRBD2 TGTGCCAGCGGGAACGGGCGGGGGGCCGAGGAGACCCAGTACTTC CASGNGRGAEETQYF
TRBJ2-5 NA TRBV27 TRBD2 TGTGCCAGCAGTTTTTCGGCTAGCGGGAGGTGGGCCCAGTACTTC CASSFSASGRWAQYF
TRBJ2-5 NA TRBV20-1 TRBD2 TGCAGTGCGGCCAAAACCGAGCTAGCGGGAGAGTTTGAGACCCAGTACTTC CSAAKTELAGEFETQYF
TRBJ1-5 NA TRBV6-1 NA TGTGCCAGCAGTGTTCGGACGGTTCAGCCCCAGCATTTT CASSVRTVQPQHF
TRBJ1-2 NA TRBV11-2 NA TGTGCCAGCAGCTTAGTGTCCGGGGGCGATAATGGCTACACCTTC CASSLVSGGDNGYTF
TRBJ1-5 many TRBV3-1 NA TGTGCCAGCAGCCAAGGATGGGGGGCCAATCAGCCCCAGCATTTT CASSQGWGANQPQHF